The 15 T cell receptor beta chains reported below all come from one sample, sequenced in a study of blood T cell repertoires in COVID-19. Clones were sequenced by immunoSEQ multiplex PCR, and TCRdb holds only the in-frame ones, with some missing. The sample carries approximately 200,000 clones, roughly nine tenths recorded once. Specimen: peripheral blood. All receptors derive from a man aged 25-45 years with acute or convalescent COVID-19.

The J gene is TRBJ1-5, the V gene TRBV19; TRBD1 matches 7 bases. The germline V gene has CDR1 LNHDA and CDR2 SQIVND (reference sequence). V was pared by 10 bases and J by 7 bases, with 13 bases of the junction left unmatched. The CDR3 loop spans 14 amino acids. The CDR3 sequence is CATSRDRAKQPQHF. The CDR3 DNA reads as TGTGCCACTTCCCGCGACAGGGCAAAACAGCCCCAGCATTTT.

The genes are TRBV30 and TRBJ1-4; the D is unclear. Trimming removed 0 bases at V and 8 bases at J, with 4 bases between. Looked up from germline, CDR1 is GTSNPN and CDR2 is SVGIG (reference sequence). The length of the CDR3 is 11 residues. The CDR3 DNA reads as TGTGCCTGGAGTGTTATGGAAAAACTGTTTTTT. Translated, it gives CAWSVMEKLFF. Looking up the rest from reference TRBV30 and TRBJ1-4 gives the full variable domain: SQTIHQWPATLVQPVGSPLSLECTVEGTSNPNLYWYRQAAGRGLQLLFYSVGIGQISSEVPQNLSASRPQDRQFILSSKKLLLSDSGFYLCAWSVMEKLFFGSGTQLSVL.

The chain combines TRBV5-1 with TRBJ2-1; a weak D match, TRBD2 (6 bases). Germline V lookup: CDR1 SGHRS, CDR2 YFSETQ. The CDR3 length is 13 residues. Deletions cut 1 base from V and 6 bases from J, with 8 bases between. The CDR3 here is CASSLRETNEQFF. The CDR3 DNA reads TGCGCCAGCAGCTTGCGGGAGACCAATGAGCAGTTCTTC.

This clone was counted once. V and J are TRBV27 and TRBJ1-6; TRBD1 matches at 9 bases. The CDR3 runs 14 residues. V trimming: 2 bases; J trimming: 9 bases; junction bases outside the gene matches: 2. CDR1 and CDR2 from the germline V gene are MNHEY and SMNVEV (reference sequence). The CDR3 is CASSLRGQGSPLHF. The DNA for the CDR3 is TGTGCCAGCAGTTTACGGGGACAGGGTTCACCCCTCCACTTT.

The V and J genes are TRBV19 and TRBJ2-2, with D uncertain. CDR3 length: 14 residues. V was cut by 6 bases and J by 4 bases, with 12 bases left in between. Germline V gene lookup returns CDR1 LNHDA and CDR2 SQIVND (reference sequence). The CDR3 region has the DNA TGTGCCAGTAGAAAAGAACTATTCACCGGGGAGCTGTTTTTT. Residues: CASRKELFTGELFF. The full variable domain, completed using reference TRBV19 and TRBJ2-2, is DGGITQSPKYLFRKEGQNVTLSCEQNLNHDAMYWYRQDPGQGLRLIYYSQIVNDFQKGDIAEGYSVSREKKESFPLTVTSAQKNPTAFYLCASRKELFTGELFFGEGSRLTVL.

The rearrangement joins TRBV3-1 (or the pseudogene TRBV3-2) to TRBJ2-1; 9 bases are shared with TRBD2. CDR1 and CDR2 (germline): LGHDT, YNNKEL (reference sequence). The CDR3 has 15 amino acids. The J segment lost 6 bases and the V segment lost 4 bases, leaving 7 bases of the junction unmatched. As DNA, the CDR3 is TGTGCCAGCAGCCCCATAGCGGGAGTCGGCAATGAGCAGTTCTTC. Translating it yields CASSPIAGVGNEQFF.

V gene TRBV11-2 combines with J gene TRBJ1-4; the match to TRBD1 covers 9 bases. The CDR3 has 15 residues. V lost 4 bases and J lost 6; bases outside the gene matches: 6. Germline V gene lookup returns CDR1 SGHAT and CDR2 FQNNGV. The CDR3 sequence: CASSSGTGRYEKLFF. Written as DNA, the CDR3 is TGTGCCAGCAGCTCAGGGACAGGGCGATATGAAAAACTGTTTTTT.

The rearrangement uses TRBV10-2 and TRBJ1-2; D ambiguous. The germline V and J ends were trimmed by 2 bases and 6 bases, with 10 bases remaining between them. The CDR3 covers 13 residues. Per the germline V gene, CDR1 is WSHSY and CDR2 is SAAADI. In DNA form, the CDR3 reads TGCGCCAGCAGTGAGACCGGGTATGATGGCTACACCTTC. It translates to CASSETGYDGYTF.

The chain joins TRBV7-3 to TRBJ2-7, with TRBD2 matching 7 bases. Germline-derived CDR1 and CDR2 are SGHTA and FQGTGA. Unmatched junction bases numbered 6, after V lost 6 bases and J lost 4 bases. CDR3 length equals 13 residues. CDR3 region: CASSSTGGYEQYF. In DNA, the CDR3 is TGTGCCAGCAGTTCGACGGGGGGATACGAGCAGTACTTC.

The chain couples TRBV28 to TRBJ2-7; 10 nucleotides align to TRBD2. From germline, CDR1 is MDHEN and CDR2 SYDVKM. The CDR3 is 16 residues long. V was clipped by 7 bases and J by 3 bases; unmatched bases: 12. This chain's CDR3 is CASTENPGLANYEQYF. The CDR3 nucleotides are TGTGCCAGCACCGAAAATCCGGGACTAGCGAACTACGAGCAGTACTTC. Full variable domain (outside the CDR3, taken from reference TRBV28 and TRBJ2-7): DVKVTQSSRYLVKRTGEKVFLECVQDMDHENMFWYRQDPGLGLRLIYFSYDVKMKEKGDIPEGYSVSREKKERFSLILESASTNQTSMYLCASTENPGLANYEQYFGPGTRLTVT.

This chain uses TRBV7-9 with TRBJ2-2; D perhaps matches TRBD1 (6 bases). The CDR3 has 17 amino acids. V dropped 5 bases and J dropped 0 bases, with 16 bases sitting between them. The germline V gene encodes CDR1 SEHNR and CDR2 FQNEAQ (reference sequence). The CDR3 nucleotides are TGTGCCAGCAGCACCCGATCGACAGGCTCGAACACCGGGGAGCTGTTTTTT. Encoded protein: CASSTRSTGSNTGELFF.

This chain connects TRBV3-1 (or the pseudogene TRBV3-2) to TRBJ2-7; D might be TRBD2 (6 bases). V was cut by 5 bases and J by 8 bases, with 16 bases left in between. The V gene's germline CDR1 is LGHDT and CDR2 YNNKEL (reference sequence). The CDR3 contains 13 residues. The CDR3 spells CASSLAGSRKQYF. The CDR3 DNA is TGTGCCAGCAGCTTGGCGGGATCAAGAAAGCAGTACTTC.

The chain links TRBV5-1 to TRBJ2-1, with a weak D call TRBD1 (5 bases). Germline CDR1 and CDR2: SGHRS and YFSETQ. Trimming took off 5 bases at V and 0 bases at J, with 15 bases between the two ends. The CDR3 extends over 16 amino acids. The CDR3 bases are TGCGCCAGCAGTTACGCACAGGCCTTCTCCTACAATGAGCAGTTCTTC. This sequence encodes CASSYAQAFSYNEQFF.

The rearrangement joins TRBV18 to TRBJ1-3; D not certain. Per germline, CDR1 KGHSH and CDR2 LQKENI. V was pared by 5 bases and J by 4 bases, with 9 bases between. The CDR3 runs 13 residues. CDR3 sequence reads: CASSLEEGNTIYF. As DNA, the CDR3 is TGTGCCAGCTCATTGGAGGAGGGAAACACCATATATTTT.

This sequence joins TRBV30 and TRBJ1-2; D is undetermined. Germline loops: CDR1 GTSNPN, CDR2 SVGIG (reference sequence). With 3 bases removed from V and 8 bases from J, the gap between germline ends came to 22 bases. The CDR3 runs 15 residues. The CDR3 loop reads CAWRSLRGPSGGYTF. The CDR3 nucleotides are TGTGCCTGGAGGAGTCTCCGCGGGCCTTCGGGAGGCTACACCTTC.